This T cell receptor beta chain was found in a study of cytomegalovirus exposure and HLA in healthy donors. Study-wide findings and caveats: Three chains linked to CMV were shown in vitro to be specific for CMV antigens. TCR beta chains numbering some 160 were designated cytomegalovirus-associated. As was reported, the HLA-A and HLA-B alleles of most subjects were accurately predicted from TCR beta sequences. Sequencing depth roughly uniform across donors was assumed in presence/absence analyses.

PCR primers comprised 60 Vbeta and 13 Jbeta primers. TCRdb's table, derived via immunoSEQ multiplex PCR, lists solely in-frame clones and lacks some. The data show 150,000 or so clones, around 80% seen once. The sample holds a few counts of this clone. Its cognate antigen is unknown. Material: PBMCs. The TCR sequence derives from a woman in her forties in good health and CMV-seropositive.

In DNA, the CDR3 is TGTGCCAGTAGTGAATCGGGCACAGATACGCAGTATTTT. Protein product: CASSESGTDTQYF. The genes are TRBV19 and TRBJ2-3, with D unclear. The germline V gene encodes CDR1 LNHDA and CDR2 SQIVND (reference sequence). The CDR3 contains 13 residues. Between the trimmed V and J ends, which lost 5 bases and 1 base, there was a span of 7 bases.